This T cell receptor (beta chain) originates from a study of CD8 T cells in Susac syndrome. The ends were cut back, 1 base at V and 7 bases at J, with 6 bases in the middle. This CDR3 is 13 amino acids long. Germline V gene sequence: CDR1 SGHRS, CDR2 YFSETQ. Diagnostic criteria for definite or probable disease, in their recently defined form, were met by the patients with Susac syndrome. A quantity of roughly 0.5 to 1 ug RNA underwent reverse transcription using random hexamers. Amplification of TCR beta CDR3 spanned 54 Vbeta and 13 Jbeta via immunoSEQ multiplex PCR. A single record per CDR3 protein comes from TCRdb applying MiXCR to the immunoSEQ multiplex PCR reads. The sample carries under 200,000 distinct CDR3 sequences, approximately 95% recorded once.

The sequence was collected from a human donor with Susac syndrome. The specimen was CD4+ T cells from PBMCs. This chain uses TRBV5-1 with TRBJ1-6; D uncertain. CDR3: CASSLLENSPLHF. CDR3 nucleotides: TGCGCCAGCAGCTTGTTGGAGAATTCACCCCTCCACTTT.